The 26 T cell receptor beta chains in this list originate from one sample, sequenced in a study of molecular identifiers for immune sequencing clone quantification. One entry per CDR3 protein, called by TCRdb with MiXCR from the PCR reads. Here the sample spans about 40,000 distinct CDR3 sequences, less than 20% being singletons. Sequencing input: naive CD8+ T cells from blood, with Jurkat cell RNA spiked in. Subset meaning: FACS-sorted CD8+CD4-CCR7+CD45RA+ naive T cells. The receptors derive from a human donor in good health. Some libraries in this study had Jurkat cell RNA spiked in.

This clonotype was seen many times. The chain carries TRBV6-6 and TRBJ2-1; 9 bases match TRBD2. The CDR3 extends over 15 amino acids. Per the germline V gene, CDR1 is MNHNY and CDR2 is SVGAGI (reference sequence). Trimming took 5 bases from V and 5 from J; bases not matched to a gene: 7. CDR3: CASSISGRGDNEQFF. The CDR3 region has the DNA TGTGCCAGCAGTATTAGCGGGAGAGGGGACAATGAGCAGTTCTTC.

This clonotype was counted many times. The chain is built from TRBV7-6 and TRBJ2-3; TRBD2 matches 11 bases. V lost 5 bases, J lost 6 bases, and 10 bases stayed unmatched. Germline V gene lookup returns CDR1 SGHVS and CDR2 FNYEAQ. The CDR3 runs 16 residues. CDR3 DNA: TGTGCCAGCAGCCGAAAAATAGCGGGAGGGCGGGATACGCAGTATTTT. This codes for CASSRKIAGGRDTQYF.

A remark on this clonotype: A clone one base away is much larger, so this may be a read error. The chain recombines TRBV7-2 with TRBJ2-5; D may be TRBD2 (5 bases). This CDR3 is built from 15 residues. From germline, CDR1 is SGHTA and CDR2 FQGNSA. The CDR3 protein is CASNLAGGPQETQYF. The CDR3 bases are TGTGCCAGCAACTTAGCAGGCGGGCCACAAGAGACCCAGTACTTC.

This clonotype was recorded at least ten times. This chain uses TRBV11-2 with TRBJ2-1, with unresolved D. CDR1 is SGHAT, CDR2 FQNNGV, per germline. The length of the CDR3 is 13 residues. The V gene lost 8 bases and the J gene lost 0 bases, with 8 bases spanning the gap. The CDR3 DNA is TGTGCCAGCCGGCCATCCTCCTACAATGAGCAGTTCTTC. This encodes CASRPSSYNEQFF.

This clonotype was recorded many times. The chain uses TRBV4-3 and TRBJ2-1; possibly TRBD2 for D (6 bases). The CDR3 loop spans 16 amino acids. V was trimmed by 0 bases and J by 4 bases, leaving 13 bases between them. CDR1 and CDR2 from the germline V gene are LGHNA and YSLEER. As DNA, the CDR3 is TGCGCCAGCAGCCAAGATGGGGCTAGCGAGTACAATGAGCAGTTCTTC. The encoded protein is CASSQDGASEYNEQFF.

This clonotype has ten or more counts. The gene calls are TRBV15 and TRBJ2-5; D might be TRBD1 or TRBD2, each matching 6 bases. V was shortened by 4 bases and J by 7 bases, with 19 bases between the two germline ends. Germline loops: CDR1 LNHNV, CDR2 YYDKDF (reference sequence). This CDR3 has 15 amino acids. This CDR3 reads CATSTSGGGWGTQYF. The CDR3 DNA reads TGTGCCACCAGCACCTCCGGGGGCGGTTGGGGGACCCAGTACTTC. The full variable domain, its missing parts supplied by reference TRBV15 and TRBJ2-5, is DAMVIQNPRYQVTQFGKPVTLSCSQTLNHNVMYWYQQKSSQAPKLLFHYYDKDFNNEADTPDNFQSRRPNTSFCFLDIRSPGLGDTAMYLCATSTSGGGWGTQYFGPGTRLLVL.

There are many counts of this clonotype. The chain links TRBV15 to TRBJ2-1; TRBD2 matches at 15 bases. Losses at the gene ends were 0 bases for V and 4 bases for J; bases not matched to a gene: 4. CDR1 is LNHNV and CDR2 is YYDKDF in the germline V gene (reference sequence). This CDR3 is 18 amino acids long. CDR3 coding DNA: TGTGCCACCAGCAGAGATCTCGGACTAGCGGGAGGGTACAATGAGCAGTTCTTC. This codes for CATSRDLGLAGGYNEQFF.

Remarks on this clonotype: This may arise from a read error, as a much more abundant clone is one base away. The genes are TRBV7-2 and TRBJ2-2; D tentatively fits TRBD1 or TRBD2 (5 bases each). Trimming took off 4 bases at V and 8 bases at J, with 20 bases between the two ends. The CDR3 loop spans 16 amino acids. The germline gives CDR1 SGHTA, CDR2 FQGNSA. As DNA, the CDR3 is TGTACCAGCAGCTGGAGAGGGCGAGGTGGGGCTGGGGAGCTGTTTTTT. It is translated as CTSSWRGRGGAGELFF.

The sample holds many counts of this clonotype. The chain carries TRBV4-3 and TRBJ2-5, with unresolved D. This CDR3 contains 14 residues. Per the germline V gene, CDR1 is LGHNA and CDR2 is YSLEER. The V and J ends lost 0 bases and 4 bases respectively, with 9 bases between them. The CDR3: CASSQDIRPETQYF. The CDR3 DNA follows: TGCGCCAGCAGCCAAGATATCCGGCCAGAGACCCAGTACTTC.

This clonotype has just a few counts. V is TRBV9 and J is TRBJ2-1; 10 bases match TRBD2. The CDR3 sequence is 16 residues long. The ends lost 3 bases at V and 7 bases at J; junction bases unmatched: 10. Germline values: CDR1 SGDLS, CDR2 YYNGEE. The chain's CDR3 is CASSAAGSSGSNEQFF. In DNA form, the CDR3 reads TGTGCCAGCAGCGCAGCAGGCTCTAGCGGGAGTAATGAGCAGTTCTTC.

This clonotype has only one observation. The chain is built from TRBV7-9 and TRBJ2-7, with 7 nucleotides matching TRBD1. Unmatched junction bases numbered 9, after V lost 8 bases and J lost 2 bases. CDR1 and CDR2 (germline): SEHNR, FQNEAQ (reference sequence). This CDR3 region has 14 residues. The CDR3 DNA sequence: TGTGCCAGCCGCTCCGGGACAGCACCCTACGAGCAGTACTTC. Its protein is CASRSGTAPYEQYF. The variable domain in full, completed from reference TRBV7-9 and TRBJ2-7, reads DTGVSQNPRHKITKRGQNVTFRCDPISEHNRLYWYRQTLGQGPEFLTYFQNEAQLEKSRLLSDRFSAERPKGSFSTLEIQRTEQGDSAMYLCASRSGTAPYEQYFGPGTRLTVT.

This clonotype was detected ten times or more. This rearrangement joins TRBV13 to TRBJ2-1, with D tentatively TRBD1 (5 bases). V lost 0 bases and J lost 4, with 10 bases in between. This CDR3 has 15 amino acids. Germline CDR1 reads PRHDT; CDR2 reads FYEKMQ (reference sequence). The DNA of the CDR3 is TGTGCCAGCAGCTTAGGTGCAGGGTTATACAATGAGCAGTTCTTC. This gives the protein CASSLGAGLYNEQFF.

There are many counts of this clonotype. This chain joins TRBV7-2 and TRBJ2-7; D is possibly TRBD1 (5 bases). V was shortened by 4 bases and J by 3 bases, with 10 bases between the two germline ends. Germline-derived CDR1 and CDR2 are SGHTA and FQGNSA. The CDR3 length is 13 residues. CDR3 DNA: TGTGCCAGCAGCTCGTGGGGCAGCTACGAGCAGTACTTC. This translates into CASSSWGSYEQYF. The full variable domain, rest sourced from reference TRBV7-2 and TRBJ2-7, is GAGVSQSPSNKVTEKGKDVELRCDPISGHTALYWYRQSLGQGLEFLIYFQGNSAPDKSGLPSDRFSAERTGGSVSTLTIQRTQQEDSAVYLCASSSWGSYEQYFGPGTRLTVT.

This clonotype was counted many times. The CDR3 DNA reads TGCAGTGCTAGATTTTCCACCCTGGTGGCCTACAATGAGCAGTTCTTC. Translating it yields CSARFSTLVAYNEQFF. The V call is TRBV20-1, the J call TRBJ2-1; D unclear. V lost 2 bases to trimming and J lost 2 bases, with 16 bases between them. Germline CDR1 is DFQATT and CDR2 is SNEGSKA (reference sequence). The CDR3 extends over 16 amino acids.

This clonotype has ten or more counts. V and J are TRBV10-3 and TRBJ2-1; TRBD2 agrees at 13 bases. Germline CDR1 ENHRY, CDR2 SYGVKD. The CDR3 covers 16 residues. The V segment lost 0 bases and the J segment 7 bases; nucleotides outside the gene matches: 3. The DNA of the CDR3 is TGTGCCATCAGTGAGTCGGGACTAGCGGGAACGAATGAGCAGTTCTTC. Translating gives CAISESGLAGTNEQFF.

This clonotype was observed at least ten times. V and J are TRBV20-1 and TRBJ2-2, with D perhaps matching TRBD2 (6 bases). V dropped 5 bases and J dropped 4 bases, with 14 bases sitting between them. The CDR3 loop spans 14 amino acids. Germline CDR1 is DFQATT and CDR2 is SNEGSKA (reference sequence). Written as DNA, the CDR3 is TGCAGTGCTCTCCGGGACTGGATCACCGGGGAGCTGTTTTTT. It specifies CSALRDWITGELFF.

At least ten counts were recorded for this clonotype. The rearrangement joins TRBV5-6 to TRBJ2-7; 10 positions match TRBD2. The CDR3 covers 15 residues. CDR1 and CDR2 (germline): SGHDT, YYEEEE. J gave up 3 bases and V 1 base, and 4 bases lay outside the gene matches. CDR3 coding DNA: TGTGCCAGCAGCTTGTTTAGGACTAGCGGCTACGAGCAGTACTTC. Protein sequence: CASSLFRTSGYEQYF.

A word on this clonotype: This may arise from a read error, as a much more abundant clone is one base away. The gene calls are TRBV29-1 and TRBJ1-1; D is unresolved. Germline CDR1 SQVTM, CDR2 ANQGSEA. This CDR3 is built from 10 residues. In DNA, the CDR3 is TGCAGCATTGAGGCGGGTGAAGCTTTCTTT. Translation gives CSIEAGEAFF.

The chain carries TRBV9 and TRBJ2-1; 7 bases align to TRBD1. Trimming took 5 bases from V and 6 from J; bases not matched to a gene: 2. Germline lookup yields CDR1 SGDLS and CDR2 YYNGEE. The CDR3 covers 12 residues. The DNA of the CDR3 is TGTGCCAGCAGGGGGACAGCCAATGAGCAGTTCTTC. It codes for CASRGTANEQFF.

Concerning this clonotype itself: This may arise from a read error, as a much more abundant clone is one base away. The CDR3 reads CASSILDTGELFF. CDR3 sequence (DNA): TGTGCCAGCAGCATACTAGACACCGGGGAGCTGTTTTTT. The chain uses TRBV7-9 and TRBJ2-2, with D possibly matching TRBD2 (5 bases). The CDR3 length is 13 residues. The germline CDR1 and CDR2 sequences are SEHNR and FQNEAQ (reference sequence). The V and J ends lost 5 bases and 3 bases respectively, with 7 bases between them.

The chain recombines TRBV7-9 with TRBJ1-1; D not resolved. CDR1 SEHNR and CDR2 FQNEAQ come from the germline V gene (reference sequence). The CDR3 is 16 amino acids. V lost 8 bases, J lost 3 bases, and 22 bases lay in between. The CDR3 bases are TGTGCCAGCGGACCCCCCGTCTCCAGGCGGGACACTGAAGCTTTCTTT. Its protein product is CASGPPVSRRDTEAFF.

This clonotype was observed many times. This chain uses TRBV4-3 with TRBJ1-4; D remains unclear. Trimming stripped 8 bases from V and 8 bases from J, with 12 bases between. Germline V gives CDR1 LGHNA, CDR2 YSLEER. The length of the CDR3 is 12 residues. The CDR3 sequence: CASRSLGEKLFF. The CDR3 DNA is TGCGCCAGCCGCTCCCTGGGGGAAAAACTGTTTTTT.

This clonotype was counted ten times or more. The V gene is TRBV7-9, the J gene TRBJ2-5, with TRBD1 matching over 8 bases. With V trimmed by 4 bases and J by 2 bases, 9 bases remained unmatched. Germline-derived CDR1 and CDR2 are SEHNR and FQNEAQ (reference sequence). This CDR3 has 16 amino acids. CDR3 nucleotide sequence: TGTGCCAGCAGCTCCCCTAAGGACAGGGCTCAAGAGACCCAGTACTTC. Amino acids: CASSSPKDRAQETQYF.

Relative to its sample, this clonotype is medium-sized. V and J are TRBV6-2 or TRBV6-3 and TRBJ2-7; D is ambiguous. This CDR3 spans 13 amino acids. CDR1 is MNHEY, CDR2 SVGEGT, per germline. Trimming removed 7 bases at V and 7 bases at J, with 17 bases between. CDR3 nucleotides: TGTGCCAGCAATGACCACGGTGGATGGGAGCAGTACTTC. Its translation is CASNDHGGWEQYF.

The sample holds many counts of this clonotype. The chain uses TRBV4-3 and TRBJ2-1, with 11 positions matching TRBD2. The CDR3 spans 16 residues. Per the germline V gene, CDR1 is LGHNA and CDR2 is YSLEER. Trimming at V came to 1 base and at J to 2 bases, leaving 1 base not matched to a gene. CDR3 nucleotide sequence: TGCGCCAGCAGCCAAGCGACTAGCGGGGCCTACAATGAGCAGTTCTTC. It translates to CASSQATSGAYNEQFF.

This clonotype was seen only a few times. J is TRBJ1-1 and V is TRBV6-5; D is perhaps TRBD1 (5 bases). CDR3 length equals 14 residues. CDR1 and CDR2 (germline): MNHEY, SVGAGI. The germline V and J ends were trimmed by 0 bases and 5 bases, with 10 bases remaining between them. The CDR3 is CASSYSYPGTEAFF. The CDR3 bases are TGTGCCAGCAGTTACTCGTATCCAGGGACTGAAGCTTTCTTT.